Shown below are 13 T cell receptor beta chains from a single sample sequenced in a study of beta chain features in type 1 diabetes. Of the isolated RNA, all was reverse transcribed, and so the sequenced material was expressed TCRB transcripts. The data were produced by immunoSEQ multiplex PCR, yet TCRdb's version contains in-frame clones alone and is incomplete. The sample consists of over 300,000 clones, 6.5% to 10% of them appearing once. Sequencing was performed on central memory CD4+ T cells from blood. The receptors come from a woman younger than 35 in good health.

This clone was found a few times. The V call is TRBV18, the J call TRBJ2-7, with 10 bases aligning to TRBD1. The CDR3 loop spans 15 amino acids. V was pared by 4 bases and J by 4 bases, with 7 bases of the junction left unmatched. Germline values: CDR1 KGHSH, CDR2 LQKENI. The CDR3 spells CASSQRTGGPYEQYF. CDR3 DNA sequence: TGTGCCAGCTCACAACGGACAGGGGGGCCTTACGAGCAGTACTTC. Based on the CDR3 plus reference TRBV18 and TRBJ2-7, the full variable domain is NAGVMQNPRHLVRRRGQEARLRCSPMKGHSHVYWYRQLPEEGLKFMVYLQKENIIDESGMPKERFSAEFPKEGPSILRIQQVVRGDSAAYFCASSQRTGGPYEQYFGPGTRLTVT.

Only a few counts were recorded for this clone. V is TRBV28 and J is TRBJ2-3; D not resolved. CDR3 length: 12 amino acids. The V and J ends lost 5 bases and 2 bases respectively, with 5 bases between them. The V gene's germline CDR1 is MDHEN and CDR2 SYDVKM. The CDR3 DNA is TGTGCCAGCAGTCGGTACACAGATACGCAGTATTTT. It specifies CASSRYTDTQYF.

The V and J genes are TRBV6-5 and TRBJ1-5, with D possibly matching TRBD1 (6 bases). Trimming shortened V by 3 bases and J by 2 bases, and 11 bases separated the two germline ends. CDR1 is MNHEY, CDR2 SVGAGI, per germline. The length of the CDR3 is 15 residues. For the CDR3, the DNA is TGTGCCAGCAGTTATTCTTCAGGGGGCAATCAGCCCCAGCATTTT. Translation: CASSYSSGGNQPQHF.

This clone occurred a few times. CDR3 region: CASSVAPGQSGNQPQHF. The CDR3 DNA is TGTGCCAGCAGTGTAGCCCCGGGGCAATCGGGCAATCAGCCCCAGCATTTT. The chain combines TRBV2 with TRBJ1-5; TRBD1 might be the D (5 bases). The CDR3 covers 17 residues. Germline lookup yields CDR1 SNHLY and CDR2 FYNNEI. Deletions cut 4 bases from V and 2 bases from J, with 18 bases between.

This clone was detected a few times. This sequence joins TRBV7-8 and TRBJ2-7; D might be TRBD2 (5 bases). Trimming shortened V by 2 bases and J by 0 bases, and 11 bases separated the two germline ends. CDR3 length: 15 residues. Germline V gives CDR1 SGHVS, CDR2 FQNEAQ. CDR3 sequence (DNA): TGTGCCAGCAGCTTAATAGGGAGAATCTCCTACGAGCAGTACTTC. Amino acids: CASSLIGRISYEQYF. Complete variable domain (other parts from reference TRBV7-8 and TRBJ2-7): GAGVSQSPRYKVAKRGQDVALRCDPISGHVSLFWYQQALGQGPEFLTYFQNEAQLDKSGLPSDRFFAERPEGSVSTLKIQRTQQEDSAVYLCASSLIGRISYEQYFGPGTRLTVT.

This clone was picked up a small number of times. This sequence joins TRBV19 and TRBJ2-1; D possibly matches TRBD1 or TRBD2 (5 bases each). Trimming took 1 base from V and 7 from J, leaving 11 bases between them. The CDR3 has 14 residues. Germline V gene sequence: CDR1 LNHDA, CDR2 SQIVND (reference sequence). The CDR3 protein is CASSIVRGENEQFF. The CDR3, as DNA: TGTGCCAGTAGTATAGTGCGAGGGGAGAATGAGCAGTTCTTC.

The V gene is TRBV19, the J gene TRBJ2-1, with D possibly TRBD1 on 6 matching bases. The V gene lost 6 bases and the J gene lost 1 base, with 16 bases spanning the gap. The CDR3 runs to 16 residues. Germline CDR1 is LNHDA and CDR2 is SQIVND (reference sequence). The CDR3 nucleotides read TGTGCCAGTAGACGACTGGGGACACCTTCCTACAATGAGCAGTTCTTC. It is translated as CASRRLGTPSYNEQFF.

This clone was detected a few times. The chain joins TRBV10-3 to TRBJ1-5; no reliable D call. V was shortened by 4 bases and J by 3 bases, with 10 bases between the two germline ends. CDR1 is ENHRY, CDR2 SYGVKD, per germline. There are 14 residues in the CDR3. For the CDR3, the DNA is TGTGCCATCAGTGGAGGGTCGCTCAATCAGCCCCAGCATTTT. It specifies CAISGGSLNQPQHF.

A few counts support this clone. CDR3 nucleotides: TGTGCCAGCAGTTACACGCTTCCCAATGAGCAGTTCTTC. Protein sequence: CASSYTLPNEQFF. This chain joins TRBV6-6 and TRBJ2-1; D is uncertain. The CDR3 spans 13 residues. The germline V gene encodes CDR1 MNHNY and CDR2 SVGAGI (reference sequence). Trimming stripped 2 bases from V and 6 bases from J, with 8 bases between.

This clone was seen more than once but under ten times. The chain uses TRBV7-3 and TRBJ2-2; no reliable D call. This CDR3 comprises 12 residues. From germline, CDR1 is SGHTA and CDR2 FQGTGA. Trimming removed 5 bases from V and 5 bases from J, with 6 bases in between. CDR3: CASSMGTGELFF. CDR3 coding DNA: TGTGCCAGCAGCATGGGGACCGGGGAGCTGTTTTTT.

The CDR3 bases are TGTGCCAGCAGCCCAGCAGGGACAGATTATGGCTACACCTTC. Translated: CASSPAGTDYGYTF. The chain couples TRBV7-3 to TRBJ1-2; TRBD1 matches at 7 bases. The CDR3 is 14 amino acids. Germline lookup yields CDR1 SGHTA and CDR2 FQGTGA. V was clipped by 5 bases and J by 5 bases; unmatched bases: 8.

This clone has only a few counts. This chain connects TRBV7-8 to TRBJ2-1; 11 bases align to TRBD2. After removal of 0 bases from V and 10 bases from J, the junction contained 11 bases not matched to a gene. CDR3 length: 17 amino acids. Looked up from germline, CDR1 is SGHVS and CDR2 is FQNEAQ. CDR3 sequence: CASSLAGDSGRAGEQFF. The CDR3 DNA is TGTGCCAGCAGCTTAGCCGGGGATAGCGGGAGGGCCGGGGAGCAGTTCTTC.

This clone was detected a few times. This chain links TRBV7-8 with TRBJ1-1; no firm D call. The CDR3 runs 13 residues. Germline values: CDR1 SGHVS, CDR2 FQNEAQ. V lost 4 bases and J 4 bases, leaving 10 bases between the germline ends. The chain's CDR3 is CASSSTVSTEAFF. In DNA, the CDR3 is TGTGCCAGCAGCTCCACGGTGAGCACTGAAGCTTTCTTT.